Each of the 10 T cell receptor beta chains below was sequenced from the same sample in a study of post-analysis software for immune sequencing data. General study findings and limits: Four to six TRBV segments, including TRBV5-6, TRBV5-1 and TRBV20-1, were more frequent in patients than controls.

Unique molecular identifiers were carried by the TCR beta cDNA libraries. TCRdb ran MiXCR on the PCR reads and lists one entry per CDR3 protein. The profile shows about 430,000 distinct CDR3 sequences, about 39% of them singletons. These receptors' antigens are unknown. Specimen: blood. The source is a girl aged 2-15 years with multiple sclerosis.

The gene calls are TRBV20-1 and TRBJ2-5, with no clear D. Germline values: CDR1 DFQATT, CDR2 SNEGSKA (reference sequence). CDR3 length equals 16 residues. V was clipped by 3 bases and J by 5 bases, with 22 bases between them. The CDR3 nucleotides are TGCAGTGCTAGGCCCTCGGGCGGTGCCACTCGGGAGACCCAGTACTTC. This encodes CSARPSGGATRETQYF.

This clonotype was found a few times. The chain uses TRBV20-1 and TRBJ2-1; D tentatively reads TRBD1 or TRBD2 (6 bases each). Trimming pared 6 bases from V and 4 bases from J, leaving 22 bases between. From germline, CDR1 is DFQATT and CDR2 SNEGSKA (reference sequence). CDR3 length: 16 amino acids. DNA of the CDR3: TGCAGTGCCCCCCGGGGGCTAGCGAGGGTGTACAATGAGCAGTTCTTC. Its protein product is CSAPRGLARVYNEQFF.

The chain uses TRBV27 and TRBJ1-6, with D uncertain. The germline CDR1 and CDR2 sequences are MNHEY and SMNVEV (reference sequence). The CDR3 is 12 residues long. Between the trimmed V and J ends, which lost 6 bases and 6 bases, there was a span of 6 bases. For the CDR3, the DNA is TGTGCCAGCAGCCGTACTAATTCACCCCTCCACTTT. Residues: CASSRTNSPLHF.

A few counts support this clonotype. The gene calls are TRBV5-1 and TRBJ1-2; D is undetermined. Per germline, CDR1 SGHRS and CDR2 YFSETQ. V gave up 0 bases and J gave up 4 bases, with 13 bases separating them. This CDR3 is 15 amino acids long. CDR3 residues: CASSLGIARSYGYTF. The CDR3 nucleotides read TGCGCCAGCAGCTTGGGAATTGCGCGGAGCTATGGCTACACCTTC.

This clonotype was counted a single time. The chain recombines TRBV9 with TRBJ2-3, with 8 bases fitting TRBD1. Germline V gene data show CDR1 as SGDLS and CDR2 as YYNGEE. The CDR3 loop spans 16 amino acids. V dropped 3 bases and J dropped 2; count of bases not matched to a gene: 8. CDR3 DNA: TGTGCCAGCAGCGCCATCAGACAGGGGATCACAGATACGCAGTATTTT. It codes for CASSAIRQGITDTQYF.

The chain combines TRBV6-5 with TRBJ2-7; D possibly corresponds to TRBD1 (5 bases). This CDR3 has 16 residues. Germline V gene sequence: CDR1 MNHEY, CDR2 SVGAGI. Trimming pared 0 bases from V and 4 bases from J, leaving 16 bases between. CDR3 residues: CASSYSFQGTSYEQYF. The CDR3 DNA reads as TGTGCCAGCAGTTACTCTTTCCAGGGCACGTCTTACGAGCAGTACTTC.

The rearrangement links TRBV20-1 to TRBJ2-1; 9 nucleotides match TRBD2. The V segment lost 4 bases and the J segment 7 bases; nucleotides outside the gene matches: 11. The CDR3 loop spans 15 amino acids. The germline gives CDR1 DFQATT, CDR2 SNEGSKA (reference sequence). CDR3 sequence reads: CSATSGTSNRNEQFF. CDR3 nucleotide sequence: TGCAGTGCTACGTCCGGGACTAGCAATAGGAATGAGCAGTTCTTC.

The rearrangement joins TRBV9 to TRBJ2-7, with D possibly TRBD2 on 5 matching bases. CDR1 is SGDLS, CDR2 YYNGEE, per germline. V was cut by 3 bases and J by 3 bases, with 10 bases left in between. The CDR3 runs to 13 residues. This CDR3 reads CASSAPGSYEQYF. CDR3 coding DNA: TGTGCCAGCAGCGCCCCGGGAAGCTACGAGCAGTACTTC.

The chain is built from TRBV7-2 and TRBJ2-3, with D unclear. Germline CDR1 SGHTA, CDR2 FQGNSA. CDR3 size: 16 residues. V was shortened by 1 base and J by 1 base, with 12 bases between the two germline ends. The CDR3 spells CASSLVVGQGTDTQYF. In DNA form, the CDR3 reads TGTGCCAGCAGCTTAGTAGTGGGTCAGGGCACAGATACGCAGTATTTT. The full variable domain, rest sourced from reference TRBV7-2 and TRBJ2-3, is GAGVSQSPSNKVTEKGKDVELRCDPISGHTALYWYRQSLGQGLEFLIYFQGNSAPDKSGLPSDRFSAERTGGSVSTLTIQRTQQEDSAVYLCASSLVVGQGTDTQYFGPGTRLTVL.

This CDR3 reads CSGQRHGGISGEQFF. Written as DNA, the CDR3 is TGCAGTGGGCAGAGGCACGGCGGGATTTCTGGGGAGCAGTTCTTC. The chain couples TRBV20-1 to TRBJ2-1, with D possibly TRBD2 on 6 matching bases. CDR3 length: 15 amino acids. In germline, CDR1 is DFQATT, CDR2 SNEGSKA (reference sequence). The V gene lost 7 bases and the J gene lost 10 bases, with 26 bases spanning the gap.